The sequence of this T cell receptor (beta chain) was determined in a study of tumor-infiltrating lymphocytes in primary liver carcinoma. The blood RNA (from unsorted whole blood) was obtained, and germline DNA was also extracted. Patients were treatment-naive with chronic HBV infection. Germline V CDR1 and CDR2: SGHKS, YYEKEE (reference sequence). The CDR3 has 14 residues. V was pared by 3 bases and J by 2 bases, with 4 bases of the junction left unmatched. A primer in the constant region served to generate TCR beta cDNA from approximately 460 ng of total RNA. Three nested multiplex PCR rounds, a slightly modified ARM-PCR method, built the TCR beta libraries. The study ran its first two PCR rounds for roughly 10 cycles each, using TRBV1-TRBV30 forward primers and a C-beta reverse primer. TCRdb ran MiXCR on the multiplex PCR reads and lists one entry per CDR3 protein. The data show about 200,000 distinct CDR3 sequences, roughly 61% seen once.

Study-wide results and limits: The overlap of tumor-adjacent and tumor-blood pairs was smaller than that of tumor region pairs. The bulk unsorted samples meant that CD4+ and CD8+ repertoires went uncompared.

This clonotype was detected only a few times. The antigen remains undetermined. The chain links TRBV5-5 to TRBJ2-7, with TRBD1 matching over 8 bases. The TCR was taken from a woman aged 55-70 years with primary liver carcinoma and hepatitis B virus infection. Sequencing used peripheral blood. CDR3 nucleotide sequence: TGTGCCAGCAGCTCCAGGACAGGGCCCTACGAGCAGTACTTC. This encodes CASSSRTGPYEQYF.